The clone carrying this T cell receptor (beta chain) has a count of ten or more. What it binds is unknown. Trimming took off 5 bases at V and 8 bases at J, with 25 bases between the two ends. CDR1 and CDR2 (germline): SEHNR, FQNEAQ (reference sequence). This CDR3 spans 17 amino acids. The data derive from a study of neurological immune-mediated disorders. Study-wide results and caveats: Expansion of TCR clones was greatest in HTLV-1-associated myelopathy and smallest in multiple sclerosis, where it fell below that of healthy controls.

A blood bank in Maryland, USA, provided the volunteers who served as healthy controls. TCRdb reprocessed the 5' RACE reads with MiXCR, giving one entry per CDR3 protein. Here the sample spans roughly 30,000 distinct CDR3 sequences, around 10% being singletons. This chain links TRBV7-9 with TRBJ2-1; D is possibly TRBD1 (6 bases). This clonotype was sampled from a woman aged 55-70 years in good health. Sequenced input: PBMCs. This chain's CDR3 is CASSPHPQGRTIYEQFF. CDR3 nucleotides: TGTGCCAGCAGCCCCCATCCCCAGGGGCGAACGATCTATGAGCAGTTCTTC.